Listed below are T cell receptor beta chains from one sample, sequenced in a study of shared clonotypes between healthy human individuals. Clones were read by immunoSEQ multiplex PCR, and TCRdb kept only the in-frame ones, dropping some. Of hundreds of thousands of clones listed, 70% to 80% are singletons. The sample taken for sequencing was PBMCs. Receptor source: a woman in her thirties or forties in good health. Some clones in this sample may be carry-over from other donors' samples. Each CDR3 is given with its conserved first and last residue. A D gene is named only where the DNA matches it firmly. Only part of the rows carry a size: once, few, many, or a class if the clone is expanded.

V gene	J gene	clone size	D gene	CDR3 DNA	CDR3 protein
TRBV14	TRBJ1-4	-	-	TGTGCCAGCAGCCGCGCCAGAGGCGCACGGGGGAGTGAAAAACTGTTTTTT	CASSRARGARGSEKLFF
TRBV28	TRBJ2-7	-	TRBD2	TGTGCCAGCACCCCCCCGAGCGGGGACGAGCAGTACTTC	CASTPPSGDEQYF
TRBV28	TRBJ2-7	-	TRBD2	TGTGCCAGCAGGGGACCGGGACTAGCGGACTACGAGCAGTACTTC	CASRGPGLADYEQYF
TRBV11-2	TRBJ2-7	many	-	TGTGCCAGCAGTCAAACCCCCCCCTACTACGAGCAGTACTTC	CASSQTPPYYEQYF
TRBV5-1	TRBJ2-3	-	TRBD2	TGCGCCAGCAGCTTGGTAGGGACTAGCGGGAGTGGGACAGATACGCAGTATTTT	CASSLVGTSGSGTDTQYF
TRBV25-1	TRBJ2-2	-	TRBD1	TGTGCCAGCAGAGACCGGGGACAGGAAAACGGGGAGCTGTTTTTT	CASRDRGQENGELFF
TRBV7-9	TRBJ1-2	-	TRBD1	TGTGCCAGCAGCACCGGGACAGACTATGGCTACACCTTC	CASSTGTDYGYTF
TRBV28	TRBJ1-5	many	TRBD1	TGTGCCAGCAGTTTTGGGGACAGGGACAATCAGCCCCAGCATTTT	CASSFGDRDNQPQHF
TRBV28	TRBJ2-7	-	-	TGTGCCAGCAGTCCCGCAGGGCTGGACTCCTACGAGCAGTACTTC	CASSPAGLDSYEQYF
TRBV5-1	TRBJ2-1	-	TRBD2	TGCGCCAGCAGCCCCGATTGGGCGGGGGACAATGAGCAGTTCTTC	CASSPDWAGDNEQFF
TRBV19	TRBJ2-5	-	-	TGTGCCAGTAGTACCTCCGGGACCCTCAACCCCCAGTACTTC	CASSTSGTLNPQYF
TRBV4-1	TRBJ2-1	-	TRBD2	TGCGCCAGCAGCCGGGTTTTGGCGGGAGTAGGTTACAATGAGCAGTTCTTC	CASSRVLAGVGYNEQFF
TRBV30	TRBJ2-5	-	-	TGTGCCTGGAGCGAGGGGGCAGCGGGAGTTGGAGAGACCCAGTACTTC	CAWSEGAAGVGETQYF
TRBV28	TRBJ1-5	-	-	TGTGCCAGCAGTTTCCATCAGGGGATCAATCAGCCCCAGCATTTT	CASSFHQGINQPQHF
TRBV5-6	TRBJ2-6	-	-	TGTGCCAGCAGCGCGGCTTGGGGTTCTGGGGCCAACGTCCTGACTTTC	CASSAAWGSGANVLTF
TRBV5-1	TRBJ2-7	many	-	TGCGCCAGCAGGGTGGCAACCAGTTACTCCTACGAGCAGTACTTC	CASRVATSYSYEQYF
TRBV28	TRBJ1-5	-	-	TGTGCCAGCAGCAAAGGGTTGTTAAGCAATCAGCCCCAGCATTTT	CASSKGLLSNQPQHF
TRBV6-5	TRBJ2-5	once	TRBD1	TGTGCCAGCAGTATGACAGGGCAGGAGACCCAGTACTTC	CASSMTGQETQYF
TRBV15	TRBJ2-3	-	-	TGTGCCACCAGCAGAGATTGGTCAGTTGGCGGGACCACAGATACGCAGTATTTT	CATSRDWSVGGTTDTQYF
TRBV2	TRBJ1-5	-	TRBD1	TGTGCCAGCAGTTACCAGGGACAGTATAGCAATCAGCCCCAGCATTTT	CASSYQGQYSNQPQHF
TRBV28	TRBJ2-7	few	TRBD1	TGTGCCAGCAGTTTAAGGGGACAGGTGCCCCCCTACGAGCAGTACTTC	CASSLRGQVPPYEQYF
TRBV11-2	TRBJ2-7	-	TRBD2	TGTGCCAGCAGCTTAGTCGGCGGGACTAGCTCCTCCGAGCAGTACTTC	CASSLVGGTSSSEQYF
TRBV7-3	TRBJ2-3	-	TRBD1	TGTGCCAGCAGCCAGCAGGGGGCCCCAGATACGCAGTATTTT	CASSQQGAPDTQYF
TRBV6-1	TRBJ2-3	once	-	TGTGCCAGCAGTGAAGCATACTTGGATACAGATACGCAGTATTTT	CASSEAYLDTDTQYF
TRBV5-6	TRBJ2-5	once	TRBD1	TGTGCCAGCAGCCACAGGGGACGGAGAAGGGAGACCCAGTACTTC	CASSHRGRRRETQYF
TRBV5-1	TRBJ2-7	-	-	TGCGCCAGCAGCTTGCCGGACGCCACCTACGAGCAGTACTTC	CASSLPDATYEQYF
TRBV28	TRBJ2-2	-	-	TGTGCCAGCAGTTTCGAGCTTCTGCTCCCGAACACCGGGGAGCTGTTTTTT	CASSFELLLPNTGELFF
TRBV19	TRBJ2-1	-	-	TGTGCCAGTAGTAAGGAGACTATCAGCTCCTACAATGAGCAGTTCTTC	CASSKETISSYNEQFF
TRBV6-4	TRBJ2-1	-	TRBD2	TGTGCCAGCAGTGAGACTAGCGGGGCCTACAATGAGCAGTTCTTC	CASSETSGAYNEQFF